Listed below are T cell receptor beta chains from one sample, sequenced in a study of blood T cell repertoires in COVID-19. The assay was immunoSEQ multiplex PCR, and TCRdb's table has in-frame clones only and misses some. In the table there are about 400,000 clones, over 75% of which are singletons. Sequencing used PBMCs or T cells enriched from blood (not recorded which). The source of these receptors is a woman younger than 45 who had recovered from COVID-19. CDR3s include the opening cysteine and the closing phenylalanine or tryptophan. The D gene is left open where the match is weak. Clone size is stated in some rows and not others, as once, few, many or a class when expanded.

d_gene: NA
abundance: NA
v_gene: TRBV7-3
len: 15
j_gene: TRBJ2-1
CDR3aa: CASSFDGPRGHEQFF
CDR3nt: TGTGCCAGCAGCTTCGATGGTCCCAGAGGCCATGAGCAGTTCTTC

d_gene: NA
abundance: NA
v_gene: TRBV3-1/TRBV3-2
len: 13
j_gene: TRBJ2-5
CDR3aa: CASSQAGGETQYF
CDR3nt: TGTGCCAGCAGCCAAGCCGGGGGAGAGACCCAGTACTTC

d_gene: NA
abundance: NA
v_gene: TRBV7-2
len: 13
j_gene: TRBJ2-3
CDR3aa: CASSLELEDTQYF
CDR3nt: TGTGCCAGCAGCTTAGAGTTAGAAGATACGCAGTATTTT

d_gene: TRBD2
abundance: NA
v_gene: TRBV3-1/TRBV3-2
len: 18
j_gene: TRBJ2-3
CDR3aa: CASSQSTIETSGGDTQYF
CDR3nt: TGTGCCAGCAGCCAATCTACGATCGAGACTAGCGGAGGGGATACGCAGTATTTT

d_gene: TRBD1
abundance: NA
v_gene: TRBV2
len: 15
j_gene: TRBJ2-6
CDR3aa: CAGIRDRAGANVLTF
CDR3nt: TGTGCCGGCATCCGGGACAGAGCTGGGGCCAACGTCCTGACTTTC

d_gene: NA
abundance: NA
v_gene: TRBV6-5
len: 14
j_gene: TRBJ2-7
CDR3aa: CASSPTGMGYEQYF
CDR3nt: TGTGCCAGCAGTCCTACAGGGATGGGATACGAGCAGTACTTC

d_gene: NA
abundance: once
v_gene: TRBV6-5
len: 12
j_gene: TRBJ2-7
CDR3aa: CASSQTRNEQYF
CDR3nt: TGTGCCAGCAGCCAGACTAGAAACGAGCAGTACTTC

d_gene: TRBD2
abundance: NA
v_gene: TRBV19
len: 16
j_gene: TRBJ2-5
CDR3aa: CASSLWTSGSQETQYF
CDR3nt: TGTGCCAGTAGTCTCTGGACTAGCGGGAGCCAAGAGACCCAGTACTTC

d_gene: TRBD1
abundance: NA
v_gene: TRBV29-1
len: 17
j_gene: TRBJ1-1
CDR3aa: CSVAFTGTGRMNTEAFF
CDR3nt: TGCAGCGTCGCCTTTACCGGGACAGGTCGCATGAACACTGAAGCTTTCTTT

d_gene: NA
abundance: NA
v_gene: TRBV7-6
len: 15
j_gene: TRBJ1-5
CDR3aa: CASSLAWGKDQPQHF
CDR3nt: TGTGCCAGCAGCTTAGCCTGGGGCAAGGATCAGCCCCAGCATTTT

d_gene: NA
abundance: once
v_gene: TRBV28
len: 13
j_gene: TRBJ1-1
CDR3aa: CASSTLRGTEAFF
CDR3nt: TGTGCCAGCAGCACCCTCAGGGGCACTGAAGCTTTCTTT

d_gene: TRBD1
abundance: NA
v_gene: TRBV5-1
len: 14
j_gene: TRBJ1-1
CDR3aa: CASSSTGYDTEAFF
CDR3nt: TGCGCCAGCAGCTCGACAGGGTATGACACTGAAGCTTTCTTT

d_gene: NA
abundance: NA
v_gene: TRBV4-1
len: 16
j_gene: TRBJ1-1
CDR3aa: CASSHGRLRGPTEAFF
CDR3nt: TGCGCCAGCAGCCACGGAAGGTTGAGAGGGCCCACTGAAGCTTTCTTT

d_gene: NA
abundance: NA
v_gene: TRBV7-9
len: 14
j_gene: TRBJ2-5
CDR3aa: CASSLAEALGSQYF
CDR3nt: TGTGCCAGCAGCTTAGCGGAGGCCCTCGGGTCCCAGTACTTC

d_gene: TRBD1
abundance: NA
v_gene: TRBV5-6
len: 17
j_gene: TRBJ1-2
CDR3aa: CASSLGQGAPTSRGYTF
CDR3nt: TGTGCCAGCAGCTTGGGACAGGGGGCCCCCACCTCTCGAGGCTACACCTTC

d_gene: TRBD2
abundance: NA
v_gene: TRBV7-3
len: 15
j_gene: TRBJ2-5
CDR3aa: CASSLNGLAKETQYF
CDR3nt: TGTGCCAGCAGCTTAAATGGACTAGCAAAAGAGACCCAGTACTTC

d_gene: NA
abundance: NA
v_gene: TRBV9
len: 16
j_gene: TRBJ1-6
CDR3aa: CASSVGRPAGNSPLHF
CDR3nt: TGTGCCAGCAGCGTAGGCCGGCCGGCGGGGAATTCACCCCTCCACTTT

d_gene: NA
abundance: NA
v_gene: TRBV28
len: 14
j_gene: TRBJ2-5
CDR3aa: CASSLSSKQETQYF
CDR3nt: TGTGCCAGCAGTTTATCCTCTAAGCAAGAGACCCAGTACTTC

d_gene: TRBD1
abundance: NA
v_gene: TRBV18
len: 15
j_gene: TRBJ1-1
CDR3aa: CASSPPAGGNTEAFF
CDR3nt: TGTGCCAGCTCACCACCCGCAGGGGGGAACACTGAAGCTTTCTTT

d_gene: TRBD1
abundance: NA
v_gene: TRBV19
len: 15
j_gene: TRBJ1-2
CDR3aa: CASTIFGTGLYGYTF
CDR3nt: TGTGCCAGTACCATCTTCGGGACAGGACTATATGGCTACACCTTC

d_gene: NA
abundance: NA
v_gene: TRBV5-1
len: 14
j_gene: TRBJ1-1
CDR3aa: CASSLVQGATEAFF
CDR3nt: TGCGCCAGCAGCTTGGTCCAGGGTGCCACTGAAGCTTTCTTT

d_gene: NA
abundance: once
v_gene: TRBV12-5
len: 12
j_gene: TRBJ1-1
CDR3aa: CASGGIGGVAFF
CDR3nt: TGTGCTAGTGGGGGGATCGGAGGGGTAGCTTTCTTT

d_gene: TRBD1
abundance: NA
v_gene: TRBV2
len: 15
j_gene: TRBJ1-6
CDR3aa: CASSLSGTGASPLHF
CDR3nt: TGTGCCAGCAGTCTTTCCGGGACAGGGGCTTCACCCCTCCACTTT

d_gene: NA
abundance: once
v_gene: TRBV6-5
len: 14
j_gene: TRBJ2-3
CDR3aa: CASSQRTSTDTQYF
CDR3nt: TGTGCCAGCAGTCAAAGGACTAGCACAGATACGCAGTATTTT

d_gene: NA
abundance: NA
v_gene: TRBV7-9
len: 15
j_gene: TRBJ2-3
CDR3aa: CASSSRQGGTDTQYF
CDR3nt: TGTGCCAGCAGCTCTAGACAGGGAGGTACAGATACGCAGTATTTT

d_gene: TRBD1
abundance: NA
v_gene: TRBV18
len: 16
j_gene: TRBJ2-7
CDR3aa: CASSRTLGTGAQEQYF
CDR3nt: TGTGCCAGCTCACGTACCCTCGGGACAGGGGCTCAGGAGCAGTACTTC

d_gene: NA
abundance: NA
v_gene: TRBV11-2
len: 14
j_gene: TRBJ1-2
CDR3aa: CASSITGKVDGYTF
CDR3nt: TGTGCCAGCAGCATAACAGGGAAGGTAGATGGCTACACCTTC

d_gene: NA
abundance: NA
v_gene: TRBV7-7
len: 15
j_gene: TRBJ2-2
CDR3aa: CASSAIQGPGGELFF
CDR3nt: TGTGCTAGCAGCGCGATACAGGGCCCGGGCGGGGAGCTGTTTTTT

d_gene: TRBD2
abundance: NA
v_gene: TRBV5-1
len: 16
j_gene: TRBJ2-2
CDR3aa: CASSGSGKMNTGELFF
CDR3nt: TGCGCCAGCAGCGGCAGCGGGAAAATGAACACCGGGGAGCTGTTTTTT

d_gene: TRBD2
abundance: NA
v_gene: TRBV27
len: 13
j_gene: TRBJ2-1
CDR3aa: CAISRTRYNEQFF
CDR3nt: TGTGCCATCTCCCGGACTAGATACAATGAGCAGTTCTTC

d_gene: NA
abundance: NA
v_gene: TRBV28
len: 15
j_gene: TRBJ1-5
CDR3aa: CASSLGRGGNQPQHF
CDR3nt: TGTGCCAGCAGCCTGGGCAGGGGTGGCAATCAGCCCCAGCATTTT

d_gene: NA
abundance: NA
v_gene: TRBV4-1
len: 15
j_gene: TRBJ1-3
CDR3aa: CASSQGSSSGNTIYF
CDR3nt: TGCGCCAGCAGCCAAGGGTCGAGCTCTGGAAACACCATATATTTT

d_gene: TRBD2
abundance: NA
v_gene: TRBV27
len: 15
j_gene: TRBJ2-7
CDR3aa: CASSLGRGGVYEQYF
CDR3nt: TGTGCCAGCAGTTTGGGGCGGGGGGGCGTCTACGAGCAGTACTTC

d_gene: NA
abundance: NA
v_gene: TRBV5-6
len: 13
j_gene: TRBJ2-7
CDR3aa: CASSFGGAYEQYF
CDR3nt: TGTGCCAGCAGCTTCGGCGGAGCCTACGAGCAGTACTTC

d_gene: NA
abundance: NA
v_gene: TRBV27
len: 14
j_gene: TRBJ2-7
CDR3aa: CASSPHVGPLGQYF
CDR3nt: TGTGCCAGCAGTCCTCATGTGGGGCCCCTCGGGCAGTACTTC

d_gene: NA
abundance: NA
v_gene: TRBV7-7
len: 13
j_gene: TRBJ2-2
CDR3aa: CASSLGGAGELFF
CDR3nt: TGTGCTAGCAGCTTGGGGGGAGCCGGGGAGCTGTTTTTT

d_gene: NA
abundance: NA
v_gene: TRBV28
len: 13
j_gene: TRBJ2-7
CDR3aa: CASSWTESHEQYF
CDR3nt: TGTGCCAGCAGCTGGACAGAGAGCCACGAGCAGTACTTC

d_gene: NA
abundance: once
v_gene: TRBV19
len: 14
j_gene: TRBJ2-2
CDR3aa: CASSIPQRTGELFF
CDR3nt: TGTGCCAGTAGTATACCCCAGAGGACCGGGGAGCTGTTTTTT

d_gene: NA
abundance: NA
v_gene: TRBV28
len: 15
j_gene: TRBJ1-1
CDR3aa: CASSLQGFGNTEAFF
CDR3nt: TGTGCCAGCAGTCTACAGGGTTTTGGGAACACTGAAGCTTTCTTT

d_gene: NA
abundance: NA
v_gene: TRBV12-3/TRBV12-4
len: 13
j_gene: TRBJ1-1
CDR3aa: CASSLGGANEAFF
CDR3nt: TGTGCCAGCAGCCTCGGGGGGGCTAATGAAGCTTTCTTT

d_gene: NA
abundance: NA
v_gene: TRBV3-1/TRBV3-2
len: 16
j_gene: TRBJ1-2
CDR3aa: CASSQDQVSRFYGYTF
CDR3nt: TGTGCCAGCAGCCAAGATCAGGTTTCCCGGTTCTATGGCTACACCTTC

d_gene: TRBD1
abundance: NA
v_gene: TRBV13
len: 14
j_gene: TRBJ2-5
CDR3aa: CASSPGQGRETQYF
CDR3nt: TGTGCCAGCTCCCCAGGACAGGGGAGAGAGACCCAGTACTTC

d_gene: TRBD2
abundance: NA
v_gene: TRBV9
len: 16
j_gene: TRBJ2-1
CDR3aa: CASSVGPPSGGNEQFF
CDR3nt: TGTGCCAGCAGCGTAGGACCTCCGAGCGGGGGCAATGAGCAGTTCTTC

d_gene: NA
abundance: NA
v_gene: TRBV15
len: 13
j_gene: TRBJ2-7
CDR3aa: CATSGKGAYEQYF
CDR3nt: TGTGCCACCAGCGGGAAGGGGGCCTACGAGCAGTACTTC

d_gene: NA
abundance: NA
v_gene: TRBV27
len: 12
j_gene: TRBJ1-1
CDR3aa: CASSSFRTEAFF
CDR3nt: TGTGCCAGCAGTTCCTTCCGCACTGAAGCTTTCTTT

d_gene: NA
abundance: NA
v_gene: TRBV5-1
len: 14
j_gene: TRBJ1-1
CDR3aa: CASSPRTDDTEAFF
CDR3nt: TGCGCCAGCAGCCCCAGGACAGACGACACTGAAGCTTTCTTT

d_gene: NA
abundance: NA
v_gene: TRBV6-5
len: 16
j_gene: TRBJ1-3
CDR3aa: CASSYSGGFSGNTIYF
CDR3nt: TGTGCCAGCAGTTACTCTGGGGGGTTCTCTGGAAACACCATATATTTT

d_gene: NA
abundance: NA
v_gene: TRBV6-1
len: 14
j_gene: TRBJ2-5
CDR3aa: CASSEFVFQETQYF
CDR3nt: TGTGCCAGCAGTGAATTTGTCTTTCAAGAGACCCAGTACTTC

d_gene: TRBD1
abundance: NA
v_gene: TRBV3-1/TRBV3-2
len: 15
j_gene: TRBJ1-1
CDR3aa: CASSPDRRGNTEAFF
CDR3nt: TGTGCCAGCAGCCCGGACAGGCGAGGTAACACTGAAGCTTTCTTT

d_gene: NA
abundance: NA
v_gene: TRBV11-2
len: 12
j_gene: TRBJ1-2
CDR3aa: CASSLDVRGYTF
CDR3nt: TGTGCCAGCAGCTTAGACGTGAGGGGCTACACCTTC

d_gene: TRBD1
abundance: once
v_gene: TRBV3-1/TRBV3-2
len: 13
j_gene: TRBJ1-4
CDR3aa: CASSPGQGRGVFF
CDR3nt: TGTGCCAGCAGCCCAGGACAGGGACGAGGAGTGTTTTTT

d_gene: TRBD1
abundance: NA
v_gene: TRBV19
len: 17
j_gene: TRBJ2-7
CDR3aa: CASRNPASGTGIDEQYF
CDR3nt: TGTGCCAGTAGAAACCCCGCCTCCGGGACAGGGATCGACGAGCAGTACTTC

d_gene: NA
abundance: NA
v_gene: TRBV29-1
len: 14
j_gene: TRBJ1-2
CDR3aa: CSVTGSADYYGYTF
CDR3nt: TGCAGCGTTACAGGGTCGGCGGACTACTATGGCTACACCTTC